This entry features one T cell receptor (beta chain) sequence. This record comes from a study of control samples from healthy donors and cancer patients. TCRdb's copy holds only in-frame clones and misses some; the assay was immunoSEQ multiplex PCR. This sample yields about 170,000 clones, of which 85% to 95% are seen a single time; over 4% belongs to the top ten. Losses at the gene ends were 4 bases for V and 6 bases for J; bases not matched to a gene: 11. The CDR3 totals 15 residues. Germline lookup yields CDR1 SGHRS and CDR2 YFSETQ. The receptor was derived from a woman aged 55 to 70 in good health. This rearrangement joins TRBV5-1 to TRBJ2-3, with 7 bases identical to TRBD1. The sequenced material came from blood. CDR3 protein: CASSLGRGGEDTQYF. The CDR3 bases are TGCGCCAGCAGCCTAGGTAGAGGGGGCGAGGATACGCAGTATTTT.